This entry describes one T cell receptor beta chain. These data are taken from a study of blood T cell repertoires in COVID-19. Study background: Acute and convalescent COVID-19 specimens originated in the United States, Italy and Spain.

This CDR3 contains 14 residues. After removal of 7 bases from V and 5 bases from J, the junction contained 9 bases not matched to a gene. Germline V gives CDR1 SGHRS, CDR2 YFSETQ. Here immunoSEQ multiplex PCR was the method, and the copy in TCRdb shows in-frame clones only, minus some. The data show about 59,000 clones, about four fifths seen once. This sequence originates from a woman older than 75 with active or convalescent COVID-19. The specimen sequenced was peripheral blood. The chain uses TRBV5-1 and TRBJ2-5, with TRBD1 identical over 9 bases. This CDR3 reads CASGETGGGETQYF. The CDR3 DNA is TGCGCCAGCGGAGAGACAGGGGGAGGGGAGACCCAGTACTTC.